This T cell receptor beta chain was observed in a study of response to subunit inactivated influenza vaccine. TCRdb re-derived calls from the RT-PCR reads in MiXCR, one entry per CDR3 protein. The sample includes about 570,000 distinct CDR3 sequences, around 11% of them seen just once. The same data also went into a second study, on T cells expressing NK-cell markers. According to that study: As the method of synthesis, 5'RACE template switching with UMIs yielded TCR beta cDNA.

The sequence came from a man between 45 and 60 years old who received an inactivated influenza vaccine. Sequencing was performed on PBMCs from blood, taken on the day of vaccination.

The CDR3 bases are TGTGCCAGCAGTGAAAGGGGGCAGCTCTCCTACGAGCAGTACTTC. Translating gives CASSERGQLSYEQYF. The chain employs TRBV6-1 and TRBJ2-7, with 7 bases identical to TRBD1. After removal of 2 bases from V and 0 bases from J, the junction contained 4 bases not matched to a gene. Germline values: CDR1 MNHNS, CDR2 SASEGT. This CDR3 region has 15 residues.